The TCR beta chain described here comes from a study of vaccination and CD4 T cells after COVID-19. Overall study: Convalescent participants consisted of six males and four females, two being Hispanic. Timing of post-vaccine sample collection was a median about 72 days after dose two, with a range of 14 to 241. Investigators stimulated cells with overlapping spike peptides drawn from SARS-CoV-2, HCoV-NL63, HCoV-OC43 and HCoV-229E. Each of the control cultures got a CEFX pool, an HIV-1 Nef pool, or no peptide.

As for this clonotype: As yet, its antigen is unknown.

CD4+ T cells that had been cultured provided DNA sequenced with the Oncomine TCR Beta short-read assay. MiXCR was run by TCRdb on the PCR reads, yielding one entry per CDR3 protein. The table shows 7,000 to 7,500 distinct CDR3 sequences, with approximately 38% occurring only once. Deletions cut 9 bases from V and 7 bases from J, with 19 bases between. Germline CDR1 reads SNHLY; CDR2 reads FYNNEI. This CDR3 comprises 14 residues. Treatment denoted: roughly 11-day PBMC culture with coronavirus spike peptide pools or control peptides (ViraFEST assay). Collection of the unexposed donor's CD4+ T cells took place before the COVID-19 pandemic (2011-2018).

The clonotype comes from a human donor in good health. The sample comprised CD4+ T cells from blood, cultured in vitro. The chain joins TRBV2 to TRBJ2-1; D might be TRBD1 or TRBD2, each matching 6 bases. Here the CDR3 reads CASTWGASLNEQFF. DNA for the CDR3: TGTGCCAGTACTTGGGGGGCATCGCTAAATGAGCAGTTCTTC.